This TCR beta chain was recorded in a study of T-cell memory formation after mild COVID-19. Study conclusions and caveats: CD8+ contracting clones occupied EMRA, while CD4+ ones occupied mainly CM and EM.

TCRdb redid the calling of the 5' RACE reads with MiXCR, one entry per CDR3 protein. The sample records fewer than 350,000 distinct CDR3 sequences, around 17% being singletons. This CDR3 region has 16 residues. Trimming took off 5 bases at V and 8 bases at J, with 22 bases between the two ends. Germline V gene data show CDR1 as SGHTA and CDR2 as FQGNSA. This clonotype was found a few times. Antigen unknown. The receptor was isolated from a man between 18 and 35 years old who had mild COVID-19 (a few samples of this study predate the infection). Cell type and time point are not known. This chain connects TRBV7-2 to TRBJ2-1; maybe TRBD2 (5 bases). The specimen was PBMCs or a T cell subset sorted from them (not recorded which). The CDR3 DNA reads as TGTGCCAGCAGCCAGAATACAGCACTCCTCGGGGATGAGCAGTTCTTC. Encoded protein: CASSQNTALLGDEQFF.